The 32 T cell receptor beta chains given below trace back to one sample, sequenced in a study of neurological immune-mediated disorders. TCRdb analysed the 5' RACE reads with MiXCR anew, one entry per CDR3 protein. This sample has roughly 80,000 distinct CDR3 sequences, with 10% found just once. The material sequenced was PBMCs. These TCRs come from a man in his forties in good health.

This clonotype was seen repeatedly, ten times or more. The genes are TRBV21-1 and TRBJ2-5; the DNA was not used to check the table's D call, TRBD2. TRBV21-1 is a documented pseudogene. This CDR3 spans 19 amino acids. The CDR3 DNA follows: TGTGCCAGCAGCAAACGAAGAAAGAGCGGGAGGATCACTAAAGAGACCCAGTACTTC. It translates to CASSKRRKSGRITKETQYF.

This clonotype has a handful of counts. V is TRBV7-9 and J is TRBJ2-3, with D possibly matching TRBD2 (5 bases). In germline, CDR1 is SEHNR, CDR2 FQNEAQ (reference sequence). This CDR3 region has 15 residues. Trimming took 6 bases from V and 2 from J, leaving 15 bases between them. The CDR3 region is CASSLPSEDTDTQYF. CDR3 DNA sequence: TGTGCCAGCAGTTTACCATCGGAGGACACAGATACGCAGTATTTT.

This clonotype was seen repeatedly, ten times or more. The gene calls are TRBV11-2 and TRBJ2-2; D might be TRBD2 (5 bases). Germline V gives CDR1 SGHAT, CDR2 FQNNGV. This CDR3 is 16 amino acids long. The ends were cut back, 2 bases at V and 0 bases at J, with 10 bases in the middle. This chain's CDR3 is CASSLSPGTNTGELFF. In DNA form, the CDR3 reads TGTGCCAGCAGCTTAAGTCCGGGGACGAACACCGGGGAGCTGTTTTTT. The whole variable domain, filled in from reference TRBV11-2 and TRBJ2-2, reads EAGVAQSPRYKIIEKRQSVAFWCNPISGHATLYWYQQILGQGPKLLIQFQNNGVVDDSQLPKDRFSAERLKGVDSTLKIQPAKLEDSAVYLCASSLSPGTNTGELFFGEGSRLTVL.

This clonotype was counted at least ten times. This chain uses TRBV20-1 with TRBJ2-2; possibly TRBD2 for D (6 bases). Germline V gene lookup returns CDR1 DFQATT and CDR2 SNEGSKA (reference sequence). The CDR3 is 17 amino acids. The ends were cut back, 1 base at V and 2 bases at J, with 17 bases in the middle. The CDR3 DNA is TGCAGTGCTAGAGCAACGCAGCGGAGGGTTAACACCGGGGAGCTGTTTTTT. Translation: CSARATQRRVNTGELFF.

The sample holds many counts of this clonotype. The CDR3 here is CAISESPLAGAGETQYF. CDR3 nucleotides: TGTGCCATCAGTGAGTCCCCACTAGCGGGAGCAGGGGAGACCCAGTACTTC. The chain joins TRBV10-3 to TRBJ2-5; 11 bases map to TRBD2. Per germline, CDR1 ENHRY and CDR2 SYGVKD. The ends lost 0 bases at V and 5 bases at J; junction bases unmatched: 8. CDR3 size: 17 residues.

This clonotype was counted ten times or more. The chain employs TRBV9 and TRBJ2-1, with a tentative D call TRBD1 (5 bases). Per the germline V gene, CDR1 is SGDLS and CDR2 is YYNGEE. This CDR3 is built from 13 residues. Trimming took 4 bases from V and 8 from J, leaving 13 bases between them. CDR3: CASSSPVGDEQFF. CDR3 sequence (DNA): TGTGCCAGCAGCTCCCCGGTAGGGGATGAGCAGTTCTTC. Drawing the rest from reference TRBV9 and TRBJ2-1, the complete variable domain is DSGVTQTPKHLITATGQRVTLRCSPRSGDLSVYWYQQSLDQGLQFLIQYYNGEERAKGNILERFSAQQFPDLHSELNLSSLELGDSALYFCASSSPVGDEQFFGPGTRLTVL.

This clonotype was counted ten times or more. V usage is TRBV20-1 and J usage is TRBJ1-5, with a weak D call TRBD1 (5 bases). The germline V and J ends were trimmed by 0 bases and 3 bases, with 15 bases remaining between them. The CDR3 runs to 16 residues. Germline CDR1 DFQATT, CDR2 SNEGSKA (reference sequence). CDR3 residues: CSAREGGTTANQPQHF. The CDR3 nucleotides read TGCAGTGCTAGAGAGGGGGGAACTACAGCCAATCAGCCCCAGCATTTT.

This clonotype was picked up many times. The rearrangement joins TRBV29-1 to TRBJ1-1; no clear D. The CDR3 has 16 residues. Trimming shortened V by 5 bases and J by 5 bases, and 24 bases separated the two germline ends. The germline gives CDR1 SQVTM, CDR2 ANQGSEA. The CDR3 sequence is CSVKPSRMRAGTEAFF. DNA for the CDR3: TGCAGCGTTAAGCCCTCTCGCATGAGGGCTGGAACTGAAGCTTTCTTT.

This chain links TRBV10-2 with TRBJ1-1; D call uncertain. There are 12 residues in the CDR3. Trimming stripped 8 bases from V and 6 bases from J, with 13 bases between. Germline V gene lookup returns CDR1 WSHSY and CDR2 SAAADI. The CDR3 protein is CASSLGSSEAFF. The CDR3, as DNA: TGCGCCAGCTCTCTAGGGTCGTCTGAAGCTTTCTTT.

The chain uses TRBV20-1 and TRBJ2-1; no clear D gene. This CDR3 spans 14 amino acids. The V gene lost 5 bases and the J gene lost 0 bases, with 11 bases spanning the gap. The V gene's germline CDR1 is DFQATT and CDR2 SNEGSKA (reference sequence). The DNA for the CDR3 is TGCAGTGCTTCGGTCTCTAGCTCCTACAATGAGCAGTTCTTC. Its protein is CSASVSSSYNEQFF.

This clonotype was observed many times. The V and J genes are TRBV27 and TRBJ1-4; D perhaps matches TRBD1 (5 bases). The CDR3 spans 16 residues. The germline CDR1 and CDR2 sequences are MNHEY and SMNVEV (reference sequence). Trimming shortened V by 6 bases and J by 0 bases, and 14 bases separated the two germline ends. CDR3 sequence (DNA): TGTGCCAGCAGGGAGTATACAGGTTCAACTAATGAAAAACTGTTTTTT. Translation gives CASREYTGSTNEKLFF.

This clonotype was detected many times. The rearrangement links TRBV12-3 or TRBV12-4 to TRBJ1-5; possible D gene TRBD1, 5 bases. V was cut by 5 bases and J by 0 bases, with 11 bases left in between. The length of the CDR3 is 15 residues. The chain's CDR3 is CASSLSQGSNQPQHF. The DNA of the CDR3 is TGTGCCAGCAGTCTCTCCCAGGGTAGCAATCAGCCCCAGCATTTT.

There are many counts of this clonotype. The V gene is TRBV7-2, the J gene TRBJ2-1, with TRBD1 as a possible D gene (5 bases). Germline CDR1 reads SGHTA; CDR2 reads FQGNSA. V shed 5 bases and J shed 9 bases, with 17 bases lying between them. The CDR3 totals 14 residues. Written as DNA, the CDR3 is TGTGCCAGCAGCAACGGATGGACAATTGGTGAGCAGTTCTTC. Its translation: CASSNGWTIGEQFF.

As regards this clonotype: The junction departs from germline at one end; a sequencing error may be responsible. The rearrangement uses TRBV29-1 and TRBJ2-3; possibly TRBD1 for D (5 bases). Germline V gives CDR1 SQVTM, CDR2 ANQGSEA. The CDR3 contains 15 residues. This CDR3 reads CGARRGSSLTDTQYF. CDR3 in DNA: TGCGGCGCCCGAAGGGGAAGTTCGCTCACAGATACGCAATATTTT.

This clonotype was picked up many times. DNA for the CDR3: TGTGCCAGCAGGAGGGGGAGGACTAGCGGGAACACCGGGGAGCTGTTTTTT. Protein product: CASRRGRTSGNTGELFF. The V and J genes are TRBV4-2 and TRBJ2-2; 10 bases are a match to TRBD2. Germline trimming cut 6 bases from V and 1 base from J; bases unmatched to any gene: 8. This CDR3 region has 17 residues. Germline assignment: CDR1 LGHNA and CDR2 YNFKEQ.

As to this clonotype: One end of the junction does not line up with germline, which may come from a read error. The chain employs TRBV5-1 and TRBJ1-1, with D perhaps TRBD1 (6 bases). This CDR3 is 13 amino acids long. CDR1 and CDR2 from the germline V gene are SGHRS and YFSETQ. The CDR3 DNA reads TGCGCCAGCGGGAGGGGGATGAACACTGAAGATTTCTTT. This encodes CASGRGMNTEDFF.

In its sample, this clonotype was seen many times. The chain carries TRBV12-3 or TRBV12-4 and TRBJ2-6, with 15 bases aligning to TRBD2. The CDR3 has 22 residues. The V gene end was trimmed by 4 bases and the J gene end by 1 base; junction bases not matched to a gene: 14. CDR3 DNA sequence: TGTGCCAGCAGTTCGATATCGGGACTAGCGGGGGGAATGAGATCTGGGGCCAACGTCCTGACTTTC. Its protein is CASSSISGLAGGMRSGANVLTF.

This clonotype was counted ten times or more. This sequence joins TRBV3-1 and TRBJ2-7; tentative D call: TRBD2 (6 bases). Germline V gives CDR1 LGHDT, CDR2 YNNKEL (reference sequence). Trimming pared 4 bases from V and 0 bases from J, leaving 10 bases between. This CDR3 is 14 amino acids long. CDR3 nucleotide sequence: TGTGCCAGCAGCCTTCCGGGGGTCTCCTACGAGCAGTACTTC. This translates into CASSLPGVSYEQYF.

This clonotype has a count of ten or more. CDR3 protein: CSARGAGTGTPYEQYF. As DNA, the CDR3 is TGCAGTGCTAGGGGGGCCGGGACAGGGACTCCCTACGAGCAGTACTTC. The chain combines TRBV20-1 with TRBJ2-7, with 9 bases fitting TRBD1. From germline, CDR1 is DFQATT and CDR2 SNEGSKA (reference sequence). The CDR3 is 16 amino acids. The V and J ends lost 3 bases and 2 bases, in that order; junction bases with no gene match: 11.

This clonotype was recorded a few times. The V and J genes are TRBV18 and TRBJ1-1, with unresolved D. Germline values: CDR1 KGHSH, CDR2 LQKENI. V lost 0 bases and J 1 base, leaving 6 bases between the germline ends. The CDR3 consists of 14 residues. CDR3 DNA sequence: TGTGCCAGCTCACCACCAAGAGCGAACACTGAAGCTTTCTTT. It translates to CASSPPRANTEAFF.

This chain links TRBV10-3 with TRBJ1-1; D unresolved. This CDR3 has 13 residues. The V gene's germline CDR1 is ENHRY and CDR2 SYGVKD. V lost 2 bases and J 5 bases, leaving 9 bases between the germline ends. The CDR3 here is CAISENPRTEAFF. In DNA form, the CDR3 reads TGTGCCATCAGTGAGAATCCTCGAACTGAAGCTTTCTTT.

This clonotype was recorded at least ten times. This chain uses TRBV6-5 with TRBJ1-1; TRBD1 matches 12 bases. Trimming at V came to 2 bases and at J to 5 bases, leaving 6 bases not matched to a gene. The length of the CDR3 is 16 residues. CDR1 MNHEY and CDR2 SVGAGI come from the germline V gene. Written as DNA, the CDR3 is TGTGCCAGCAGTTACCATGGGACAGGGGGCTGGACTGAAGCTTTCTTT. Residues: CASSYHGTGGWTEAFF.

This clonotype was counted ten times or more. The chain is built from TRBV15 and TRBJ2-7, with TRBD2 matching 10 bases. Losses at the gene ends were 4 bases for V and 5 bases for J; bases not matched to a gene: 8. The germline V gene has CDR1 LNHNV and CDR2 YYDKDF (reference sequence). This CDR3 comprises 15 residues. The chain's CDR3 is CATSKYTSGTDEQYF. CDR3 nucleotide sequence: TGTGCCACCAGCAAATATACTAGCGGGACGGACGAGCAGTACTTC. Supplemented by reference TRBV15 and TRBJ2-7, the full variable domain reads DAMVIQNPRYQVTQFGKPVTLSCSQTLNHNVMYWYQQKSSQAPKLLFHYYDKDFNNEADTPDNFQSRRPNTSFCFLDIRSPGLGDTAMYLCATSKYTSGTDEQYFGPGTRLTVT.

In its sample, this clonotype was seen many times. CDR3 DNA: TGCAGTGCTCCGAGCGGGAGTGCCTACAATGAGCAGTTCTTC. It codes for CSAPSGSAYNEQFF. The chain recombines TRBV20-1 with TRBJ2-1, with TRBD2 matching 8 bases. The germline V gene has CDR1 DFQATT and CDR2 SNEGSKA (reference sequence). The CDR3 is 14 residues long. The V gene end was trimmed by 5 bases and the J gene end by 2 bases; junction bases not matched to a gene: 5.

The chain uses TRBV5-1 and TRBJ2-2; D ambiguous. CDR3 length: 13 amino acids. The germline gives CDR1 SGHRS, CDR2 YFSETQ. Trimming pared 7 bases from V and 4 bases from J, leaving 11 bases between. The CDR3 is CASLGMSTGELFF. CDR3 DNA: TGCGCCAGCCTCGGTATGAGCACCGGGGAGCTGTTTTTT. Looking up the rest from reference TRBV5-1 and TRBJ2-2 gives the full variable domain: KAGVTQTPRYLIKTRGQQVTLSCSPISGHRSVSWYQQTPGQGLQFLFEYFSETQRNKGNFPGRFSGRQFSNSRSEMNVSTLELGDSALYLCASLGMSTGELFFGEGSRLTVL.

This clonotype was seen ten or more times. This rearrangement joins TRBV28 to TRBJ2-5; 9 bases are a match to TRBD1. V lost 0 bases and J lost 2; bases outside the gene matches: 7. Per the germline V gene, CDR1 is MDHEN and CDR2 is SYDVKM. The CDR3 covers 17 residues. CDR3 sequence: CASSLWGQGLEQETQYF. The DNA of the CDR3 is TGTGCCAGCAGTTTATGGGGACAGGGATTGGAACAAGAGACCCAGTACTTC.

A few counts support this clonotype. The chain employs TRBV25-1 and TRBJ2-1; D is undetermined. Trimming pared 3 bases from V and 2 bases from J, leaving 11 bases between. Germline CDR1 and CDR2: MGHDK and SYGVNS. CDR3 size: 15 residues. The CDR3 loop reads CASSEVAATYNEQFF. The DNA of the CDR3 is TGTGCCAGCAGTGAGGTTGCGGCTACCTACAATGAGCAGTTCTTC.

This clonotype has ten or more counts. The chain employs TRBV9 and TRBJ2-3, with 10 positions matching TRBD2. This CDR3 contains 17 residues. CDR1 and CDR2 (germline): SGDLS, YYNGEE. Unmatched junction bases numbered 11, after V lost 4 bases and J lost 3 bases. The CDR3 DNA follows: TGTGCCAGCAGCCCAGCAGAGCGGGGGGGCCGAACAGATACGCAGTATTTT. Translating gives CASSPAERGGRTDTQYF.

Many counts were recorded for this clonotype. The chain couples TRBV29-1 to TRBJ1-1; TRBD1 matches 8 bases. The V gene end was trimmed by 7 bases and the J gene end by 3 bases; junction bases not matched to a gene: 16. The CDR3 spans 16 residues. Looked up from germline, CDR1 is SQVTM and CDR2 is ANQGSEA. The CDR3 sequence is CSAAGQARGLDTEAFF. The CDR3 region has the DNA TGCAGCGCCGCGGGACAGGCTAGAGGCTTGGACACTGAAGCTTTCTTT.

This clonotype was counted only a few times. The chain joins TRBV7-6 to TRBJ2-5; no clear D. V was trimmed by 4 bases and J by 3 bases, leaving 9 bases between them. Germline assignment: CDR1 SGHVS and CDR2 FNYEAQ. The CDR3 length is 13 residues. As DNA, the CDR3 is TGTGCCAGCAGCTCCCGGGTCGAAGAGACCCAGTACTTC. Protein: CASSSRVEETQYF.

At least ten counts were recorded for this clonotype. The chain recombines TRBV5-1 with TRBJ2-7, with D tentatively TRBD1 (5 bases). The CDR3 loop spans 15 amino acids. CDR1 and CDR2 (germline): SGHRS, YFSETQ. V lost 0 bases to trimming and J lost 0 bases, with 10 bases between them. As DNA, the CDR3 is TGCGCCAGCAGCTTGGGGGGCTCAAACTCCTACGAGCAGTACTTC. This encodes CASSLGGSNSYEQYF.

Ten or more counts support this clonotype. The chain employs TRBV20-1 and TRBJ2-3, with 9 nucleotides matching TRBD2. V was clipped by 5 bases and J by 0 bases; unmatched bases: 15. There are 18 residues in the CDR3. CDR1 and CDR2 from the germline V gene are DFQATT and SNEGSKA (reference sequence). CDR3 region: CSAGGGRGGPGSTDTQYF. CDR3 nucleotide sequence: TGCAGTGCTGGGGGTGGGCGGGGGGGCCCCGGTAGCACAGATACGCAGTATTTT.